The sequence of this T cell receptor beta chain was determined in a study of T cells after yellow fever vaccination. Findings of the study overall: Subsequent booster samples again held most clones from primary vaccination (approximately 95% CD4, just under 90% CD8).

TCRdb redid the calling of the 5' RACE reads with MiXCR, one entry per CDR3 protein. Here the sample spans about 630,000 distinct CDR3 sequences, more than 9% being singletons. This clonotype was picked up a small number of times. What it recognizes is unknown. Deletions cut 4 bases from V and 4 bases from J, with 8 bases between. Germline V gene sequence: CDR1 SGHDN, CDR2 FVKESK. The CDR3 runs 13 residues. This chain connects TRBV14 to TRBJ1-3; D is ambiguous. The clonotype comes from a man aged 30 to 45 who received the YFV17D yellow fever vaccine. The input for sequencing was PBMCs, taken on the day of the yellow fever booster vaccination. In nucleotides, the CDR3 is TGTGCCAGCAGCCCAGGACTCGGAAACACCATATATTTT. This gives the protein CASSPGLGNTIYF.